This T cell receptor beta chain originates from a study of beta chain features in type 1 diabetes. Sequencing targeted expressed TCRB transcripts, as all isolated RNA had been reverse transcribed. This table comes from immunoSEQ multiplex PCR, and its TCRdb copy is limited to in-frame clones, with some not included. The sample contains 900,000 or so clones, roughly 17% of which appear only once. Germline V gives CDR1 SGHTA, CDR2 FQGNSA. The CDR3 covers 15 residues. Between the trimmed V and J ends, which lost 5 bases and 2 bases, there was a span of 16 bases. There are a few counts of this clone. Sample: naive CD4+ T cells from blood. The source is a woman under 30 in good health. The chain links TRBV7-2 to TRBJ2-7; weak D call: TRBD2 (6 bases). CDR3 sequence (DNA): TGTGCCAGCAGCGAGAGGCCGGGAGAGGCCTACGAGCAGTACTTC. It is translated as CASSERPGEAYEQYF.